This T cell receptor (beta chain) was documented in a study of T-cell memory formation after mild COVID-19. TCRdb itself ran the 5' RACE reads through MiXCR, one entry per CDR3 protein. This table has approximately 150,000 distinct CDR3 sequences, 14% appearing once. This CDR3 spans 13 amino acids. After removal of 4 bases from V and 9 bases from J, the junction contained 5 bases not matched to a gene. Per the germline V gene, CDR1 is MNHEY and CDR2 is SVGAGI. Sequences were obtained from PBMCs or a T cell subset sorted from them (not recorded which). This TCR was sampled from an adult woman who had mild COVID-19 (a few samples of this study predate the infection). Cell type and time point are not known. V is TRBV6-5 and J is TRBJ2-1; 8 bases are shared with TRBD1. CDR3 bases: TGTGCCAGCAGTTGGACAGGGAACGGTGAGCAGTTCTTC. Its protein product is CASSWTGNGEQFF.